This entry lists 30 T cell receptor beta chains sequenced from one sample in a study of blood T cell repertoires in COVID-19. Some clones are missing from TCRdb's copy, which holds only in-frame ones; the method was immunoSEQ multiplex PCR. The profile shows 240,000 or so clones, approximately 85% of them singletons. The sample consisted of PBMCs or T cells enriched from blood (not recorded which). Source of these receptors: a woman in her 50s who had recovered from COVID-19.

CDR3 bases: TGTGCCAGCAGCTTAGGAAGGGGGCACCCCAAAAACATTCAGTACTTC. This sequence encodes CASSLGRGHPKNIQYF. The chain combines TRBV7-9 with TRBJ2-4; TRBD1 matches 7 bases. Per germline, CDR1 SEHNR and CDR2 FQNEAQ (reference sequence). The CDR3 runs to 16 residues. The ends lost 1 base at V and 2 bases at J; junction bases unmatched: 5.

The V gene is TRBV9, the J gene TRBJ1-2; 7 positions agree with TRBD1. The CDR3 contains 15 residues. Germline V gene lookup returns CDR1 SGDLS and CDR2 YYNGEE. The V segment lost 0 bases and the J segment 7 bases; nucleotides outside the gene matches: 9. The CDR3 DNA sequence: TGTGCCAGCAGCGTAGGTTCGGGACAGTTTCGTGGCTACACCTTC. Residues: CASSVGSGQFRGYTF.

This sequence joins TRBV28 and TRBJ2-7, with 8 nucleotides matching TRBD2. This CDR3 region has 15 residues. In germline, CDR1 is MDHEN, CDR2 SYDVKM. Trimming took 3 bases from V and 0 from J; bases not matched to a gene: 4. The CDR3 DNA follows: TGTGCCAGCAGTTTCCGGGGGGGCGCCTCCTACGAGCAGTACTTC. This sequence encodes CASSFRGGASYEQYF.

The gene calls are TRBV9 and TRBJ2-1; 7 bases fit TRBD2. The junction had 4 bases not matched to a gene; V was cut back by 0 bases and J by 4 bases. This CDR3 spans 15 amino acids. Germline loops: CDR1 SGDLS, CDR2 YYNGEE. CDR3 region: CASSVALADYNEQFF. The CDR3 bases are TGTGCCAGCAGCGTAGCTCTAGCGGATTACAATGAGCAGTTCTTC.

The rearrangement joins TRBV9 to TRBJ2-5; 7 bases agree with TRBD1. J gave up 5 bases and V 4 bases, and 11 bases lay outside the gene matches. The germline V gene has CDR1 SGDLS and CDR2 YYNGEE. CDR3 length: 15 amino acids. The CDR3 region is CASSSRDSYGETQYF. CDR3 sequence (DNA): TGTGCCAGCAGCTCCCGGGACAGTTATGGGGAGACCCAGTACTTC.

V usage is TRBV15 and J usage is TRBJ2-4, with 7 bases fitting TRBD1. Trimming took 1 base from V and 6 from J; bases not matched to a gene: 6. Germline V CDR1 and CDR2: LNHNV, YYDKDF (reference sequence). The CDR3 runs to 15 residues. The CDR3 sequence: CATSRVRQGVNIQYF. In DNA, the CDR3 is TGTGCCACCAGCAGAGTGCGACAGGGTGTAAACATTCAGTACTTC.

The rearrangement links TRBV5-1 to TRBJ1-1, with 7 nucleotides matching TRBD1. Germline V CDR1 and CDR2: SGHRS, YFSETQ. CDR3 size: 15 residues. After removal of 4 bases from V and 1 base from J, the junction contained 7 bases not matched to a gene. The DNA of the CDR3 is TGCGCCAGCAGCCCAACACAGGGGCAGAACACTGAAGCTTTCTTT. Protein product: CASSPTQGQNTEAFF.

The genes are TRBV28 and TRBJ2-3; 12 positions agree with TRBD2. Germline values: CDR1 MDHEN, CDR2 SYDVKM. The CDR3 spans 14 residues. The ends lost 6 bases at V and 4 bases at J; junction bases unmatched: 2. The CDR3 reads CASSPSGRADTQYF. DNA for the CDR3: TGTGCCAGCAGCCCTAGCGGGAGGGCAGATACGCAGTATTTT.

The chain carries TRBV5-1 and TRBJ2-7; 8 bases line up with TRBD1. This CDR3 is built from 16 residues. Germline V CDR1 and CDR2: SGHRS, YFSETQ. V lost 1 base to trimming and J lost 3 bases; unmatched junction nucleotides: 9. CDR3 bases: TGCGCCAGCAGCTTGTATGCCGGGACAGGAGTCTACGAGCAGTACTTC. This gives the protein CASSLYAGTGVYEQYF.

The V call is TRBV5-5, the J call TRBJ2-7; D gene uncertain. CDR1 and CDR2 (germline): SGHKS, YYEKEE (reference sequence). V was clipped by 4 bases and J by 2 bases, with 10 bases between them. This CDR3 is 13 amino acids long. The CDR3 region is CASSPPRTYEQYF. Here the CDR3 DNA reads TGTGCCAGCAGCCCACCCAGGACCTACGAGCAGTACTTC.

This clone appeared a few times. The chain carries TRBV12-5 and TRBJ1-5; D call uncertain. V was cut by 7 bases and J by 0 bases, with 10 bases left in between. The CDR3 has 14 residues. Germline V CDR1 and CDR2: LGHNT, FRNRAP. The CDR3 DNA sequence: TGTGCTAGTGAGAGCGGGTATAGCAATCAGCCCCAGCATTTT. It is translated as CASESGYSNQPQHF.

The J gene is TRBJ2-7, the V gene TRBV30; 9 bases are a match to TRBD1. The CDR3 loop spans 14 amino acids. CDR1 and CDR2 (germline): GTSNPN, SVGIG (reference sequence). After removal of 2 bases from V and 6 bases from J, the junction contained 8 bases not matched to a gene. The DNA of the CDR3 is TGTGCCTGGAGTTATGGGACAGGGTCGGTCGAGCAGTACTTC. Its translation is CAWSYGTGSVEQYF.

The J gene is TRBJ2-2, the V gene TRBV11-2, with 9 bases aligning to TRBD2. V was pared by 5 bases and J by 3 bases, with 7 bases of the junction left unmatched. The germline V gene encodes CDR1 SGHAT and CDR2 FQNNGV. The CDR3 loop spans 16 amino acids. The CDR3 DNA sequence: TGTGCCAGCAGCGGTTTTAGCGGGAGACACACCGGGGAGCTGTTTTTT. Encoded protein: CASSGFSGRHTGELFF.

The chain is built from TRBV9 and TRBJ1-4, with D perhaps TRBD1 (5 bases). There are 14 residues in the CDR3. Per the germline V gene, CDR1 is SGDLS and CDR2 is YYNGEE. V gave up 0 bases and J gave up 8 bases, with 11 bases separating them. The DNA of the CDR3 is TGTGCCAGCAGCGTAGGGCAGGGAGGCGAAAAACTGTTTTTT. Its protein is CASSVGQGGEKLFF.

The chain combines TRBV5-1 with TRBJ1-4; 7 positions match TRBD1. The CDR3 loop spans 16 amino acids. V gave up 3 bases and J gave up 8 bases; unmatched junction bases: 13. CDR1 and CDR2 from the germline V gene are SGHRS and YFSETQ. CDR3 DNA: TGCGCCAGCAGCTCCGTCCGGACAGGTTTCGGGGAAAAACTGTTTTTT. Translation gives CASSSVRTGFGEKLFF. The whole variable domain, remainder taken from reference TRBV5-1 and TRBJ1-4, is KAGVTQTPRYLIKTRGQQVTLSCSPISGHRSVSWYQQTPGQGLQFLFEYFSETQRNKGNFPGRFSGRQFSNSRSEMNVSTLELGDSALYLCASSSVRTGFGEKLFFGSGTQLSVL.

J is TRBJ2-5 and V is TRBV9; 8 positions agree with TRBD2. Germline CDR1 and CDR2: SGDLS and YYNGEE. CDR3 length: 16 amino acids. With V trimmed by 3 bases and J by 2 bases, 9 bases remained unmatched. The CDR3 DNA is TGTGCCAGCAGCGGGCGAAGCGGGGGTCGTCAAGAGACCCAGTACTTC. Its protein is CASSGRSGGRQETQYF.

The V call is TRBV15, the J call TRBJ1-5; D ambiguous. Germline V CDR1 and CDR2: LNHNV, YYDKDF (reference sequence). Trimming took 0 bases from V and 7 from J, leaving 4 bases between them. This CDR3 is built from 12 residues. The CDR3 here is CATSRDQQPQHF. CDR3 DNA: TGTGCCACCAGCAGAGATCAGCAGCCCCAGCATTTT.

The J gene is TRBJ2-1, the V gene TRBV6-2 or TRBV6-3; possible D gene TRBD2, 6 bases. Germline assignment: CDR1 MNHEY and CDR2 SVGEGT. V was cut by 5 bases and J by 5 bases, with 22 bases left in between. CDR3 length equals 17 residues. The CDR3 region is CASSPVGGLASNNEQFF. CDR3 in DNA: TGTGCCAGCAGTCCCGTCGGTGGCCTAGCGTCCAACAATGAGCAGTTCTTC.

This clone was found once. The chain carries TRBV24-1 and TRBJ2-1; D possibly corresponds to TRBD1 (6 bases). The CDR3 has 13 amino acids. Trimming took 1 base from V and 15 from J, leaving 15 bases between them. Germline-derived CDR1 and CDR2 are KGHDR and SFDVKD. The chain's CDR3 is CATSDFAGANRFF. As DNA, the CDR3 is TGTGCCACCAGTGATTTTGCAGGGGCAAATCGGTTCTTC.

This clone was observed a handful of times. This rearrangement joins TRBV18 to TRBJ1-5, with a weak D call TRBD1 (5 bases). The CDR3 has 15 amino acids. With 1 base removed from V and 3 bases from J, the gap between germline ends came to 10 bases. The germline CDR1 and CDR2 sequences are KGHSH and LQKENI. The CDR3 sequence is CASSPQDKDNQPQHF. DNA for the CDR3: TGTGCCAGCTCACCACAGGACAAGGACAATCAGCCCCAGCATTTT.

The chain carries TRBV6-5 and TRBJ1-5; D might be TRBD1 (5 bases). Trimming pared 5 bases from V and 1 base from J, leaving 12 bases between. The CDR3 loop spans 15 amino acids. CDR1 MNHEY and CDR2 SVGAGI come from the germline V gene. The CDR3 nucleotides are TGTGCCAGCAGTCCTGGACACGGGAGCAATCAGCCCCAGCATTTT. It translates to CASSPGHGSNQPQHF.

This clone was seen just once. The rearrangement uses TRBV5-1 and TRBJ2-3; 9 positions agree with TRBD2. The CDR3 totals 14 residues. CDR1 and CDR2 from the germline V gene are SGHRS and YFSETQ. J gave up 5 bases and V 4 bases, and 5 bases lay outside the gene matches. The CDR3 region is CASSVAGVGDTQYF. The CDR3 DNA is TGCGCCAGCAGCGTAGCGGGAGTGGGAGATACGCAGTATTTT.

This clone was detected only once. The CDR3 loop reads CASSLQGEVGANVLTF. DNA for the CDR3: TGTGCCAGCAGTCTACAGGGAGAGGTTGGGGCCAACGTCCTGACTTTC. This chain connects TRBV7-3 to TRBJ2-6; D may be TRBD1 (6 bases). The CDR3 sequence is 16 residues long. In germline, CDR1 is SGHTA, CDR2 FQGTGA. V was shortened by 6 bases and J by 3 bases, with 15 bases between the two germline ends.

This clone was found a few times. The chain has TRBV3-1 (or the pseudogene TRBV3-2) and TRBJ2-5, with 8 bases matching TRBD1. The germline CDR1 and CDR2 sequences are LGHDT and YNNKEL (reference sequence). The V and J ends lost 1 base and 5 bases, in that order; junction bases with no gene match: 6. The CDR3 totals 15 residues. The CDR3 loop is CASSQVGQARETQYF. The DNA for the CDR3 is TGTGCCAGCAGCCAAGTGGGACAGGCCCGTGAGACCCAGTACTTC.

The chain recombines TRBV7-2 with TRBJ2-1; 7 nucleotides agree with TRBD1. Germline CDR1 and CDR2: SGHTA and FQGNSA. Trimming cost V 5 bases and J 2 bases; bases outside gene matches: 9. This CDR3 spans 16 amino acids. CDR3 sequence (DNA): TGTGCCAGCAGCCTTAGCTGGGACAGAGCCTACAATGAGCAGTTCTTC. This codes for CASSLSWDRAYNEQFF.

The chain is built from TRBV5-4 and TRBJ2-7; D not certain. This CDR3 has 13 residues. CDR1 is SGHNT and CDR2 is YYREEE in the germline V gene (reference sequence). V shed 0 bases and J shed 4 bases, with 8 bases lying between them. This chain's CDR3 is CASSLDGPYEQYF. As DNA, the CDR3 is TGTGCCAGCAGCTTGGATGGCCCTTACGAGCAGTACTTC.

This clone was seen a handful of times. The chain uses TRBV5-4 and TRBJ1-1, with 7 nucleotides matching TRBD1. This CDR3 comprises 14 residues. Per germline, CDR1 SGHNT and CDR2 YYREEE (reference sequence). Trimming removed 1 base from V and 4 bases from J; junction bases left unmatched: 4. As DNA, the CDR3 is TGTGCCAGCAGCTTGCGAAGGGGGCTCACTGAAGCTTTCTTT. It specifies CASSLRRGLTEAFF.

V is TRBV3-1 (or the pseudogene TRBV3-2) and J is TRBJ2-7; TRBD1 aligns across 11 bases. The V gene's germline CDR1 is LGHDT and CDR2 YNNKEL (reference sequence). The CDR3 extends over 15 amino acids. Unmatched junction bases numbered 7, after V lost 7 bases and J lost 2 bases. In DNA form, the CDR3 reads TGTGCCAGCACCCAGGGGACAGGGGGAACCTACGAGCAGTACTTC. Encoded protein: CASTQGTGGTYEQYF.

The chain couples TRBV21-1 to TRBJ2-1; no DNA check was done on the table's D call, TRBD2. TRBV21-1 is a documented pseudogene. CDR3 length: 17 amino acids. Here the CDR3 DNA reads TGTGCCAGCAGCTCCCGGGGGCGGGGGAGCTCCTACAATGAGCAGTTCTTC. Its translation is CASSSRGRGSSYNEQFF.

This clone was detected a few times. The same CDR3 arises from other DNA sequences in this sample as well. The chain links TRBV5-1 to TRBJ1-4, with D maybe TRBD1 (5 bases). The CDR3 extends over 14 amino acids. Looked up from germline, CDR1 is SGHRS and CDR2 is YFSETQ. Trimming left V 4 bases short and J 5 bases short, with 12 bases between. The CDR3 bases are TGCGCCAGCAGCGCTGGACAAATAAATGAAAAACTGTTTTTT. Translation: CASSAGQINEKLFF. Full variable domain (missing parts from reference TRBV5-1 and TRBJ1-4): KAGVTQTPRYLIKTRGQQVTLSCSPISGHRSVSWYQQTPGQGLQFLFEYFSETQRNKGNFPGRFSGRQFSNSRSEMNVSTLELGDSALYLCASSAGQINEKLFFGSGTQLSVL.